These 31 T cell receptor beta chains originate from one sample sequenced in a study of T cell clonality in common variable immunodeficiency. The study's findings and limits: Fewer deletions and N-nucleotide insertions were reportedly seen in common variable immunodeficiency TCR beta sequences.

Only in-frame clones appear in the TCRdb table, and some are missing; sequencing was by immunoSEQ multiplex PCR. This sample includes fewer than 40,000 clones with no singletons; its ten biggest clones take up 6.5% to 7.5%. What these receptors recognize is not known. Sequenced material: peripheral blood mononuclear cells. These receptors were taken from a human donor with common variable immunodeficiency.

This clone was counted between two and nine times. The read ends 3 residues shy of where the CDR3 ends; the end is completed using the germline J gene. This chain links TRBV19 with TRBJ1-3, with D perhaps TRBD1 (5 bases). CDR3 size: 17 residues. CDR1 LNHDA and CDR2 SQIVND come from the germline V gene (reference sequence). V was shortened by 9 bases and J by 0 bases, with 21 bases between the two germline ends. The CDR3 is CASSRGVRTLSGNTIYF. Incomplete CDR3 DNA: TGTGCCAGCAGTCGGGGGGTCCGAACCCTCTCTGGAAACACC.

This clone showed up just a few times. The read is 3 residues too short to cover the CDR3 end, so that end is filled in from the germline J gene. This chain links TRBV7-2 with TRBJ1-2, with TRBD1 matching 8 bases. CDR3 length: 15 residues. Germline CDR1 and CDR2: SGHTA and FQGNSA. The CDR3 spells CASSFTGQATGGYTF. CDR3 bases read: TGTGCCAGCAGCTTCACGGGACAGGCGACGGGAGGC.

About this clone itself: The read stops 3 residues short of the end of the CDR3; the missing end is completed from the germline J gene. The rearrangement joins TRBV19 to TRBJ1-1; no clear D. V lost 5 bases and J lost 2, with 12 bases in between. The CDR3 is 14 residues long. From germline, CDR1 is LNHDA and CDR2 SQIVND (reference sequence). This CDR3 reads CASSPRAGNTEAFF. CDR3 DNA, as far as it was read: TGTGCCAGTAGTCCCCGTGCGGGAAACACTGAA.

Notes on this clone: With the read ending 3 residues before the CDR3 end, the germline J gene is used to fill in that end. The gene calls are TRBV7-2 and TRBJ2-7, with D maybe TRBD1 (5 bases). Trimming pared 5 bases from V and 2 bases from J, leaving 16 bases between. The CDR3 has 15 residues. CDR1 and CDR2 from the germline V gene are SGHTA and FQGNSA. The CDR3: CASSPQAAGAYEQYF. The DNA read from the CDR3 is TGTGCCAGCAGCCCACAGGCCGCCGGAGCCTACGAG. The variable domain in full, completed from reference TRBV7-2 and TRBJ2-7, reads GAGVSQSPSNKVTEKGKDVELRCDPISGHTALYWYRQSLGQGLEFLIYFQGNSAPDKSGLPSDRFSAERTGGSVSTLTIQRTQQEDSAVYLCASSPQAAGAYEQYFGPGTRLTVT.

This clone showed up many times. The sequenced CDR3 bases are TGTGCCAGTAGGTCCGGTCTGAACACTGAA. This gives the protein CASRSGLNTE. The full CDR3 protein is CASRSGLNTEAFF. The chain has TRBV19 and TRBJ1-1; no definite D call. The CDR3 extends 3 residues past the end of the read, so its final part is completed from the germline J gene. V shed 6 bases and J shed 0 bases, with 8 bases lying between them. Germline values: CDR1 LNHDA, CDR2 SQIVND (reference sequence). CDR3 length equals 13 residues. Full variable domain (rest looked up from reference TRBV19 and TRBJ1-1): DGGITQSPKYLFRKEGQNVTLSCEQNLNHDAMYWYRQDPGQGLRLIYYSQIVNDFQKGDIAEGYSVSREKKESFPLTVTSAQKNPTAFYLCASRSGLNTEAFFGQGTRLTVV.

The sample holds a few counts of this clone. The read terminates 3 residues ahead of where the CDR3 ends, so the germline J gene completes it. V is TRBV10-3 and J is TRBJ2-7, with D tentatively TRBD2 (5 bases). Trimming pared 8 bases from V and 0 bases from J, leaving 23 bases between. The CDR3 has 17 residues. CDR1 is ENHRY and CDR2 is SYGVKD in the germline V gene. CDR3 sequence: CAIGQIRGLLNSYEQYF. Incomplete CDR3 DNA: TGTGCCATCGGTCAGATCCGTGGACTTCTGAACTCCTACGAG.

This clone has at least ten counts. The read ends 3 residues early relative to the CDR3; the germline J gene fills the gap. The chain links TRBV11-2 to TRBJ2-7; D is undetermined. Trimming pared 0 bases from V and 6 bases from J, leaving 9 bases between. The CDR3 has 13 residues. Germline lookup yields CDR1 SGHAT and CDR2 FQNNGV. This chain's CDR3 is CASSLDHVLEQYF. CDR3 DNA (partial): TGTGCCAGCAGCTTAGACCACGTACTCGAG.

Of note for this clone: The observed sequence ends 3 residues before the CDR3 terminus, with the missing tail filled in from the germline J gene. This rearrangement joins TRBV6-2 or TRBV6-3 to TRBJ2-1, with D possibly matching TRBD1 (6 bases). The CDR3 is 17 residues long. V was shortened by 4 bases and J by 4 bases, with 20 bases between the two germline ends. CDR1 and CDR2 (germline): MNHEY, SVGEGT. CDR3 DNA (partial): TGTGCCAGCAGTTTTAGGGGCAGGGGCTGTCCATACAATGAG. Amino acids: CASSFRGRGCPYNE. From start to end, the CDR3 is CASSFRGRGCPYNEQFF.

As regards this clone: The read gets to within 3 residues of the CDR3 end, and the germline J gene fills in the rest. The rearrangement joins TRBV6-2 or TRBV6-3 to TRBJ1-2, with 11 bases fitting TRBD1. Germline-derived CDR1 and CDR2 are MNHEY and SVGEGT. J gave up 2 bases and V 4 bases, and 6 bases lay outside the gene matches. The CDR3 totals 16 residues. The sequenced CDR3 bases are TGTGCCAGCAGTTTTTCGGGACAGGGGGACAACTATGGC. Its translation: CASSFSGQGDNYG. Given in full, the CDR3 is CASSFSGQGDNYGYTF.

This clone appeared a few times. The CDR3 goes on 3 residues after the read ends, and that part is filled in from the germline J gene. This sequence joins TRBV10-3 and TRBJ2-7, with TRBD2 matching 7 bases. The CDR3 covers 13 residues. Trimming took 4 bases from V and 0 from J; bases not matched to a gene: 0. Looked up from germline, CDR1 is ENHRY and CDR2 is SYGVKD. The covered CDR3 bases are TGTGCCATCAGTGGGACTAGCTCCTACGAG. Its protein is CAISGTSSYE. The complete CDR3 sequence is CAISGTSSYEQYF.

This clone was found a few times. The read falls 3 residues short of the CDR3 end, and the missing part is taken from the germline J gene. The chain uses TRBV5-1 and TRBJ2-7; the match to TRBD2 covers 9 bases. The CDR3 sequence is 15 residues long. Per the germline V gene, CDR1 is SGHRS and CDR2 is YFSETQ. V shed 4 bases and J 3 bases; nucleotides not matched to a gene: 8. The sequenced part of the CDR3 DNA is TGCGCCAGCAGCCCCCAGGCTAGCGGGGTCTACGAG. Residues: CASSPQASGVYE. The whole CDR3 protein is CASSPQASGVYEQYF.

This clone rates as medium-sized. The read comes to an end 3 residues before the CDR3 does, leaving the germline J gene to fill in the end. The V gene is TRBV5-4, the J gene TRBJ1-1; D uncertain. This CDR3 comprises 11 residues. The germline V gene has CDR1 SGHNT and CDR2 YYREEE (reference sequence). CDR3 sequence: CASSSETGAFF. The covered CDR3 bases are TGTGCCAGCAGCAGCGAGACGGGG.

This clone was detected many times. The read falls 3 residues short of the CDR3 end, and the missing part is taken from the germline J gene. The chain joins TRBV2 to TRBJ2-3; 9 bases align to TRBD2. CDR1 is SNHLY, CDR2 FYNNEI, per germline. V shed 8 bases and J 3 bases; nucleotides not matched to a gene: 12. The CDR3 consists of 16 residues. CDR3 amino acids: CASGYGAGGRTDTQYF. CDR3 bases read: TGTGCCAGCGGGTATGGAGCGGGAGGACGGACAGATACG.

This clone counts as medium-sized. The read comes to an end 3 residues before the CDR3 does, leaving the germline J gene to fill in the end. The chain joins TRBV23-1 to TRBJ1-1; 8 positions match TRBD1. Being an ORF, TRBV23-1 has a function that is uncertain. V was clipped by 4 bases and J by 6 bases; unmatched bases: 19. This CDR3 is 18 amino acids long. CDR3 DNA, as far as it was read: TGCGCCAGCAGTCTCTGTTGCGGGGACAGGTTGGAAGGCCCTGAA. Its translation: CASSLCCGDRLEGPE. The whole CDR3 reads CASSLCCGDRLEGPEAFF.

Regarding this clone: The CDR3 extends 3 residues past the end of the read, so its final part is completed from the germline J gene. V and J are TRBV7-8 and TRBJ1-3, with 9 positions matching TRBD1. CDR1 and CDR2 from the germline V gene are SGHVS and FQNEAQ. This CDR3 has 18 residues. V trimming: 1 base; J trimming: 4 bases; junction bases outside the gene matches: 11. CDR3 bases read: TGTGCCAGCAGCTTAGGGACAGGGGTACGGGAGGAAGGAAACACC. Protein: CASSLGTGVREEGNT. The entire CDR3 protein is CASSLGTGVREEGNTIYF.

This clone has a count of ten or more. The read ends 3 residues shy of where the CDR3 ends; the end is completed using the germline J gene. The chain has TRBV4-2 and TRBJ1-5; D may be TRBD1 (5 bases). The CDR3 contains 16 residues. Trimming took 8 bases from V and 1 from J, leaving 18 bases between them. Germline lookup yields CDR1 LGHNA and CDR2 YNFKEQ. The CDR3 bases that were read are TGTGCCAGCGCCCGGGGGGGGACCAACAGCAATCAGCCC. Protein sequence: CASARGGTNSNQP. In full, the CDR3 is CASARGGTNSNQPQHF.

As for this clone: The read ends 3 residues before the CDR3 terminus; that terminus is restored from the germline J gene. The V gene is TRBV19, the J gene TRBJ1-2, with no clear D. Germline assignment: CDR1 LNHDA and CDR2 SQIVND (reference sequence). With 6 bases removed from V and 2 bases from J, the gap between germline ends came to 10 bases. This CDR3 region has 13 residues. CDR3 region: CASSLTENYGYTF. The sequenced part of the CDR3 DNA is TGTGCCAGTAGCCTAACAGAGAACTATGGC.

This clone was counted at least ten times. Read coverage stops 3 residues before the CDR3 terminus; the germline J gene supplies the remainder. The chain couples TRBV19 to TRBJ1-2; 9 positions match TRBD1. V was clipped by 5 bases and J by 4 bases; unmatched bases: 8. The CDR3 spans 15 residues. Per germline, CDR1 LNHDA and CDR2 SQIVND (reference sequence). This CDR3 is CASSDWTGAPYGYTF. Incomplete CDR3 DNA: TGTGCCAGTAGTGACTGGACAGGGGCTCCCTATGGC.

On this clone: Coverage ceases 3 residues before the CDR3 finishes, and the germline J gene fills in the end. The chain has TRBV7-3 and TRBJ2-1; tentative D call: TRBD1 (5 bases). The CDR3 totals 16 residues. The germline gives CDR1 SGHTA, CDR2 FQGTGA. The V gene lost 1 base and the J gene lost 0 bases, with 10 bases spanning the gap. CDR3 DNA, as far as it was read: TGTGCCAGCAGCTTAATGGGGCGGAACTCCTACAATGAG. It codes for CASSLMGRNSYNE. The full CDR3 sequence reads CASSLMGRNSYNEQFF.

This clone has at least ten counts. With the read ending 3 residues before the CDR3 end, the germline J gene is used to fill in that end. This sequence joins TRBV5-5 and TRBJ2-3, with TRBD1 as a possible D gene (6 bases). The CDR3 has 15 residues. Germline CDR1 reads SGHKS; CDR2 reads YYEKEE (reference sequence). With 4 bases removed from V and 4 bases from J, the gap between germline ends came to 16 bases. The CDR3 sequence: CASSPLGAISDTQYF. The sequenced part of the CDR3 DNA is TGTGCCAGCAGCCCTTTGGGGGCTATATCAGATACG.

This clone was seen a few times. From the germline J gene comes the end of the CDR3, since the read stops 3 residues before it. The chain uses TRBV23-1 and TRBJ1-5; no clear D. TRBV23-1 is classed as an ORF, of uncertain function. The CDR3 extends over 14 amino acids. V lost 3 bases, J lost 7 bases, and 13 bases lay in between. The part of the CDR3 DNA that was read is TGCGCCAGCAGTCATGAGACGGGGAGGCAGCCC. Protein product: CASSHETGRQP. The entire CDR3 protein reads CASSHETGRQPQHF.

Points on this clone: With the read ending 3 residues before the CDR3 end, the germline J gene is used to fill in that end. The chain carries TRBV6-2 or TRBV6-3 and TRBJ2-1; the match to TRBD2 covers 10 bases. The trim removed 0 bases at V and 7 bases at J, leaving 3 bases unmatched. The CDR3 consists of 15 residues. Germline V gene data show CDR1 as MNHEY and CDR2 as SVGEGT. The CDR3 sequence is CASSYSSGRGNEQFF. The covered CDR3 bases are TGTGCCAGCAGTTACTCGAGCGGGAGGGGTAATGAG.

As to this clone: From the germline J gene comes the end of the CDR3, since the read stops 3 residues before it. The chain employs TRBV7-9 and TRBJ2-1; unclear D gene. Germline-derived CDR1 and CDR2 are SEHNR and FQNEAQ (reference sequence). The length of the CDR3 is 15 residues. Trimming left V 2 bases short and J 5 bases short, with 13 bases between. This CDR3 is CASSLLERWDNEQFF. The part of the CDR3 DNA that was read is TGTGCCAGCAGCTTACTAGAAAGATGGGACAATGAG. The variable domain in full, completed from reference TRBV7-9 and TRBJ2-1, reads DTGVSQNPRHKITKRGQNVTFRCDPISEHNRLYWYRQTLGQGPEFLTYFQNEAQLEKSRLLSDRFSAERPKGSFSTLEIQRTEQGDSAMYLCASSLLERWDNEQFFGPGTRLTVL.

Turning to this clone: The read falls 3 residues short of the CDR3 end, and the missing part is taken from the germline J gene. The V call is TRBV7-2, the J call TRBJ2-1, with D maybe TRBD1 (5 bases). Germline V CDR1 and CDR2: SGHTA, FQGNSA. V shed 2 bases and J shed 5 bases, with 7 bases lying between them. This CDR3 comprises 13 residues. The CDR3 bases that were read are TGTGCCAGCAGCTTAATCAGGGACAATGAG. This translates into CASSLIRDNE. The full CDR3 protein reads CASSLIRDNEQFF.

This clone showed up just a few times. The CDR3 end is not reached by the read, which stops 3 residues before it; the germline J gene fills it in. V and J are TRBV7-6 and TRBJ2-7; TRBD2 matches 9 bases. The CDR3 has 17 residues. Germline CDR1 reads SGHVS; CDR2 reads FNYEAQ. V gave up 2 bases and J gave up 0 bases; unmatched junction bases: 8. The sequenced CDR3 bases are TGTGCCAGCAGCTTATGGCGGGAGGGCCGGAGCTCCTACGAG. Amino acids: CASSLWREGRSSYE. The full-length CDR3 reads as CASSLWREGRSSYEQYF. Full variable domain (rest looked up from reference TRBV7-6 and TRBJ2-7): GAGVSQSPRYKVTKRGQDVALRCDPISGHVSLYWYRQALGQGPEFLTYFNYEAQQDKSGLPNDRFSAERPEGSISTLTIQRTEQRDSAMYRCASSLWREGRSSYEQYFGPGTRLTVT.

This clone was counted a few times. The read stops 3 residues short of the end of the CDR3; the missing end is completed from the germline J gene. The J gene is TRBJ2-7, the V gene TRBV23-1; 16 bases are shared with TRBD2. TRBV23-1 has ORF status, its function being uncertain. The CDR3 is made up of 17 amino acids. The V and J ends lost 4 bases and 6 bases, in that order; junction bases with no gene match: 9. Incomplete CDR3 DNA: TGCGCCAGCAGTCCGGGACTAGCGGGAGGGAGCCCCTGCGAG. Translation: CASSPGLAGGSPCE. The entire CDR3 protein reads CASSPGLAGGSPCEQYF.

CDR3 loop: CATSGRSSYNEQFF. CDR3 DNA (partial): TGTGCCACCTCGGGGAGGAGCTCCTACAATGAG. J is TRBJ2-1 and V is TRBV7-2; D is perhaps TRBD2 (6 bases). The sequence runs out 3 residues before the end of the CDR3; the remainder is reconstructed from the germline J gene. This CDR3 comprises 14 residues. Deletions cut 10 bases from V and 0 bases from J, with 13 bases between. Germline loops: CDR1 SGHTA, CDR2 FQGNSA.

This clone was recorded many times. CDR3 sequence reads: CASGRQGTSTDTQYF. CDR3 DNA (partial): TGTGCCAGCGGCAGACAGGGAACTAGCACAGATACG. The chain recombines TRBV25-1 with TRBJ2-3; TRBD1 agrees at 7 bases. The CDR3 end is not reached by the read, which stops 3 residues before it; the germline J gene fills it in. The germline V gene has CDR1 MGHDK and CDR2 SYGVNS. The V segment lost 8 bases and the J segment 0 bases; nucleotides outside the gene matches: 8. This CDR3 spans 15 amino acids.

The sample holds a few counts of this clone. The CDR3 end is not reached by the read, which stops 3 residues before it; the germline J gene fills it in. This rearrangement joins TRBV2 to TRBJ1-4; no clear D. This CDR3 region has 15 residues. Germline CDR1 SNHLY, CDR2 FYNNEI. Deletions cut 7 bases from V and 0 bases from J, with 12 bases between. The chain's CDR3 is CASTVTGSTNEKLFF. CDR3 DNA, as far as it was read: TGTGCCAGCACGGTCACCGGGTCAACTAATGAAAAA.

CDR3 region: CASSLVPSGGYEQYF. The part of the CDR3 DNA that was read is TGTGCCAGCAGCTTGGTTCCTAGCGGGGGCTACGAG. This rearrangement joins TRBV5-5 to TRBJ2-7; 10 bases fit TRBD2. Read coverage stops 3 residues before the CDR3 terminus; the germline J gene supplies the remainder. Germline lookup yields CDR1 SGHKS and CDR2 YYEKEE (reference sequence). The junction had 3 bases not matched to a gene; V was cut back by 0 bases and J by 3 bases. CDR3 length: 15 amino acids.

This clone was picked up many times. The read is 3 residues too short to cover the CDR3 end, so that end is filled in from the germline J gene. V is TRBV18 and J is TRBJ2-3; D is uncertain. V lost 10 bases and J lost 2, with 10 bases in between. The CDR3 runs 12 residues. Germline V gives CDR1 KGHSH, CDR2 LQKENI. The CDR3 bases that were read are TGTGCCACCGGCAGGATCACAGATACG. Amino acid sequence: CATGRITDT. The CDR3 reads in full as CATGRITDTQYF.